The entry that follows covers one T cell receptor beta chain sequence. Its specificity is unknown. The data derive from a study of CD8+ T cells in alopecia areata. The wider study: Oral tofacitinib, 5 to 10 mg twice daily, was given in an open-label trial. The study gave tofacitinib for 6 to 18 months, then 6 months off drug. Severity in treated patients was scored by percentage of scalp area affected.

Extraction of RNA preceded its reverse transcription into cDNA, which served as the sequencing template. Repertoires were generated with immunoSEQ multiplex PCR, while TCRdb's copy carries only in-frame clones and drops some. Of some 42,000 clones in the sample, around nine tenths were seen once. The treatment denotes: oral pan-JAK inhibitor, 5-10 mg twice daily. Study results and caveats: Scalp and blood retained many expanded lesional clones during tofacitinib.

From germline, CDR1 is SQVTM and CDR2 ANQGSEA. This CDR3 is 18 amino acids long. The V end lost 1 base, the J end lost 2 bases, and 22 bases lay between the germline ends. The sequences come from CD8+ T cells sorted from blood, collected at week 24, from a patient treated with tofacitinib. The rearrangement joins TRBV29-1 to TRBJ2-3, with D perhaps assigned TRBD1 or TRBD2 (5 bases each). This clonotype was obtained from a human donor with alopecia areata. The CDR3 is CSVEVLRGSVTTTDTQYF. The DNA for the CDR3 is TGCAGCGTTGAAGTTCTTCGGGGCTCCGTAACGACCACAGATACGCAGTATTTT.